This is a list of T cell receptor beta chains from one sample in a study of shared clonotypes between healthy human individuals. Assay: immunoSEQ multiplex PCR; the TCRdb copy retains only in-frame clones and omits some. The data show approximately 460,000 clones, roughly 80% seen once. Sequencing input: PBMCs. All receptors come from a middle-aged woman in good health. Some clones in this sample may be carry-over from other donors' samples. The CDR3 runs from the conserved cysteine through the conserved F or W. The D gene is left open where the match is weak. Expanded clones are given a class, and other clones once, few, many or no size at all.

d_gene	v_gene	abundance	j_gene	CDR3nt	CDR3aa
TRBD1	TRBV7-9	few	TRBJ2-7	TGTGCCAGCAGCCAGCACTCCGGGACAGCCTACGAGCAGTACTTC	CASSQHSGTAYEQYF
TRBD2	TRBV2	once	TRBJ2-5	TGTGCCAGCAGTCAACTAGCGGGAGGGGAGACCCAGTACTTC	CASSQLAGGETQYF
.	TRBV18	.	TRBJ2-5	TGTGCCAGCTCACCACCGGGAGAAGAGACCCAGTACTTC	CASSPPGEETQYF
.	TRBV2	.	TRBJ1-3	TGTGCCAGCAGTGATACGGGTAACTCTGGAAACACCATATATTTT	CASSDTGNSGNTIYF
TRBD2	TRBV5-1	.	TRBJ2-1	TGCGCCAGCAACCCACGGACTAGCAATGAGCAGTTCTTC	CASNPRTSNEQFF
.	TRBV5-1	few	TRBJ2-2	TGCGCCAGCAGCTTGGTAGGCTCCAACACCGGGGAGCTGTTTTTT	CASSLVGSNTGELFF
.	TRBV11-3	.	TRBJ2-1	TGTGCCAGCAGCTTAGTGGCGGGATCCAATGAGCAGTTCTTC	CASSLVAGSNEQFF
.	TRBV7-9	.	TRBJ1-5	TGTGCCAGCGGATGGGGGGACAAGGAATCAGCCCAGCATTTT	CASGWGDKESAQHF
.	TRBV2	once	TRBJ1-2	TGTGCCAGCAGTGAAGCGCAAGGAGTCGCAGGCTATGGCTACACCTTC	CASSEAQGVAGYGYTF
.	TRBV15	.	TRBJ2-7	TGTGCCACCAGCAGGCCAGCTGGCGAGCAGTACTTC	CATSRPAGEQYF
TRBD2	TRBV18	.	TRBJ2-7	TGTGCCAGCTCACCGGGACTAGCGGCCCACGAGCAGTACTTC	CASSPGLAAHEQYF
.	TRBV5-8	.	TRBJ2-7	TGTGCCAGCAGCTTATACAGAACGAGGGGGGTTTTGTACGAGCAGTACTTC	CASSLYRTRGVLYEQYF
.	TRBV2	.	TRBJ2-2	TGTGCCAGCAGTGGGGGACCCGGGGAGCTGTTTTTT	CASSGGPGELFF
.	TRBV7-2	.	TRBJ1-2	TGTGCCAGCAGCTTAAGAGGGGGGGCCCCCTATATGGGCTACACCTTC	CASSLRGGAPYMGYTF
TRBD2	TRBV5-1	few	TRBJ2-7	TGCGCCAGCAGCGACCCGGGGGGGAACTACGAGCAGTACTTC	CASSDPGGNYEQYF
.	TRBV7-2	.	TRBJ2-1	TGTGCCAGCAGCTTTGGTCCAGCCTCGGGTGAGCAGTTCTTC	CASSFGPASGEQFF
TRBD1	TRBV28	.	TRBJ2-2	TGTGCCAGCACCCCATCCAGGACAGGGATCACCGGGGAGCTGTTTTTT	CASTPSRTGITGELFF
TRBD1	TRBV10-3	.	TRBJ2-7	TGTGCCATCAGTCATGGACAGGCCCGCTCCTCCTACGAGCAGTACTTC	CAISHGQARSSYEQYF
.	TRBV5-1	.	TRBJ2-3	TGCGCCAGCAGCTTGGGGACTTCCACAGATACGCAGTATTTT	CASSLGTSTDTQYF
TRBD1	TRBV28	once	TRBJ2-7	TGTGCCAGCAGTTTAAGCCCAGGGGGCCCCTACGAGCAGTACTTC	CASSLSPGGPYEQYF
.	TRBV5-4	many	TRBJ2-1	TGTGCCAGCAGCAAGATCGGTGGAGGGGGCAATGAGCAGTTCTTC	CASSKIGGGGNEQFF
.	TRBV2	.	TRBJ1-4	TGTGCCAGCAGTGGGGCAGGTAACGAAAAACTGTTTTTT	CASSGAGNEKLFF
TRBD1	TRBV7-8	few	TRBJ1-2	TGTGCCAGCAGCTTAGGGACAGGGGTATATGGCTACACCTTC	CASSLGTGVYGYTF
TRBD2	TRBV4-3	.	TRBJ2-1	TGCGCCAGCAGCCAAGGACTAGCGAACAATGAGCAGTTCTTC	CASSQGLANNEQFF
.	TRBV7-2	.	TRBJ1-5	TGTGCCAGCAGCACTCCCTCACAGGGAGCTTCGGGGCAGCCCCAGCATTTT	CASSTPSQGASGQPQHF
.	TRBV7-3	once	TRBJ2-7	TGTGCCAGCAGCCCCCGAGCGGCAAGCTACGAGCAGTACTTC	CASSPRAASYEQYF
.	TRBV29-1	few	TRBJ2-7	TGCAGCGTGCGGACACAATCCTACGAGCAGTACTTC	CSVRTQSYEQYF
TRBD2	TRBV6-6	few	TRBJ2-1	TGTGCCAGCAACAGCGGGAGTTCCTACAATGAGCAGTTCTTC	CASNSGSSYNEQFF
.	TRBV18	.	TRBJ2-3	TGTGCCAGCTCGCCCAGACAGAACGCAGATACGCAGTATTTT	CASSPRQNADTQYF
.	TRBV6-5	.	TRBJ2-7	TGTGCCAGCAGTTACGGGGGCTCCTACGAGCAGTACTTC	CASSYGGSYEQYF
.	TRBV29-1	once	TRBJ2-7	TGCAGCGCATCCACGGGAGAATTCTACGAGCAGTACTTC	CSASTGEFYEQYF
TRBD2	TRBV7-2	.	TRBJ2-7	TGTGCCAGCAGCCCTAGCGGGAGGTACTACGAGCAGTACTTC	CASSPSGRYYEQYF
TRBD2	TRBV5-6	.	TRBJ2-1	TGTGCCAGCAGCCGGCCGGGACTACTATACAATGAGCAGTTCTTC	CASSRPGLLYNEQFF
.	TRBV29-1	many	TRBJ2-7	TGCAGCGTTGAAGTCCCAGAGGGGGGTGTATACGAGCAGTACTTC	CSVEVPEGGVYEQYF
.	TRBV21-1	.	TRBJ1-5	TGTGCCAGCAGCAAATGGGGGGACAGGGGGGCGCGAGGGAGCAATCAGCCCCAGCATTTT	CASSKWGDRGARGSNQPQHF
TRBD2	TRBV7-2	.	TRBJ2-3	TGTGCCAGCAGCTCCGCGGCGGGAGGGGGCACAGATACGCAGTATTTT	CASSSAAGGGTDTQYF
TRBD1	TRBV11-3	.	TRBJ2-3	TGTGCCAGCAGCAAGGGACAGGGTGTGCAGTATTTT	CASSKGQGVQYF
.	TRBV6-5	medium-sized	TRBJ1-5	TGTGCCAGCAGTCCACAGTGGGGGGGGAGTCAGCCCCAGCATTTT	CASSPQWGGSQPQHF
TRBD1	TRBV18	.	TRBJ2-7	TGTGCCAGCTCACTCCCAGGGGGCGAGCAGTACTTC	CASSLPGGEQYF
TRBD1	TRBV10-3	.	TRBJ1-2	TGTGCCATCAGTACAGGGGAAGCTAACTATGGCTACACCTTC	CAISTGEANYGYTF
.	TRBV2	once	TRBJ1-5	TGTGCCAGCAGTGTGGCGGGGGCGCGGTTTAGTCAGCCCCAGCATTTT	CASSVAGARFSQPQHF